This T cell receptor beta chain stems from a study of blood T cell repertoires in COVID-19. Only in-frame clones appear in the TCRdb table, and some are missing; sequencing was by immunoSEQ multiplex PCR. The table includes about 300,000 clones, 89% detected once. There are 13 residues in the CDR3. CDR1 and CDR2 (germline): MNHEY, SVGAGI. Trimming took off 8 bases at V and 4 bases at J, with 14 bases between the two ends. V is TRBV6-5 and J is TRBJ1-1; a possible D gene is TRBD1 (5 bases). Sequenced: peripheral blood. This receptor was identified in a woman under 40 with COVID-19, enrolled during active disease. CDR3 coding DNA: TGTGCCAGCGGGCGGGGGGGTCCCACTGAAGCTTTCTTT. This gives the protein CASGRGGPTEAFF.